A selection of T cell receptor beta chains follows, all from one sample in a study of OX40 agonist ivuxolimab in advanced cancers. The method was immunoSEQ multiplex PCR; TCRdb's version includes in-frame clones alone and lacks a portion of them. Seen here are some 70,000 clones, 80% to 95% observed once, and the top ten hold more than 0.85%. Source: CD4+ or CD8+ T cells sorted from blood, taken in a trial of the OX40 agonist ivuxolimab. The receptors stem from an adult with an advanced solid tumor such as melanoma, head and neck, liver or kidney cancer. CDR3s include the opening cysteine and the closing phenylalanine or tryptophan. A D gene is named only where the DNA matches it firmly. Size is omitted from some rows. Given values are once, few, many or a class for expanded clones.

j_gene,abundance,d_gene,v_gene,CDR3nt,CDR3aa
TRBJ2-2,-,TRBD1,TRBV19,TGTGCCAGTAGTGAACCGGGACAGGGTAACGGGGAGCTGTTTTTT,CASSEPGQGNGELFF
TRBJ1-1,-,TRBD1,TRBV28,TGTGCCAGCAGTTTCCCCGCCGACAGGGGCAAAAACACTGAAGCTTTCTTT,CASSFPADRGKNTEAFF
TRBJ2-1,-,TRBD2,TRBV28,TGTGCCAGCAGTTTCCCCACAAGCGGGAGGAGCTCCTACAATGAGCAGTTCTTC,CASSFPTSGRSSYNEQFF
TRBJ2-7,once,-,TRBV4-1,TGCGCCAGCAGCCAAGATTTGGGCAGAGTGTTGAGCTCCTACGAGCAGTACTTC,CASSQDLGRVLSSYEQYF
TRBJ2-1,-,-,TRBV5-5,TGTGCCAGCAGCTCACTAGGGTCCTCGGTCAGTGAGCAGTTCTTC,CASSSLGSSVSEQFF
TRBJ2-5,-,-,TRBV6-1,TGTGCCAGCACTTTTCTTCTAGGCAGCCAAGAGACCCAGTACTTC,CASTFLLGSQETQYF
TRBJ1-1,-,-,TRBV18,TGTGCCAGCTCACCTAGACAGGAGAACACTGAAGCTTTCTTT,CASSPRQENTEAFF
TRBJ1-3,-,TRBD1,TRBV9,TGTGCCAGCAGCGCCGAGACAGGGGGTGCAAACACCATATATTTT,CASSAETGGANTIYF
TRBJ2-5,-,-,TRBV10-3,TGTGCCACCAACCCTCGGGCTGACCAAGAGACCCAGTACTTC,CATNPRADQETQYF
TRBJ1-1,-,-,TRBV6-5,TGTGCCAGCAGTTACCTTCGAGGGTCTGGCGCGGCTTTCTTT,CASSYLRGSGAAFF
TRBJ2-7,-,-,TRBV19,TGTGCCAGTAGTGCGGGACTTACCGGGAGCTACGAGCAGTACTTC,CASSAGLTGSYEQYF
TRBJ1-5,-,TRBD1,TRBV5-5,TGTGCCAGCAGAAAGGGGGCAGTAGGAGGGGAGCAGCCCCAGCATTTT,CASRKGAVGGEQPQHF
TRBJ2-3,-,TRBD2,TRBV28,TGTGCCAGCAGTTCCGGGCTAGCGGGGGGGGATACGCAGTATTTT,CASSSGLAGGDTQYF
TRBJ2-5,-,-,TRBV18,TGTGCCAGCTCACCAACGGGCCCTCAGGGAGAGACCCAGTACTTC,CASSPTGPQGETQYF
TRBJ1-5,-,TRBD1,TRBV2,TGTGCCAGCAGGGCCCGAACAGGGGGATCAAATCAGCCCCAGCATTTT,CASRARTGGSNQPQHF
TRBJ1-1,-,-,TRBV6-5,TGTGCCAGCAGAACCCTGGATGAGAACACTGAAGCTTTCTTT,CASRTLDENTEAFF
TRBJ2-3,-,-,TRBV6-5,TGTGCCAGCAGGCCTAGCACAGATACGCAGTATTTT,CASRPSTDTQYF
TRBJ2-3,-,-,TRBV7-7,TGTGCTAGCAGCCAAGGCGGGACAGATACGCAGTATTTT,CASSQGGTDTQYF
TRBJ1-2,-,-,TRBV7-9,TGTGCCAGCAGCTTAGCCCAGTCCTATGGCTACACCTTC,CASSLAQSYGYTF
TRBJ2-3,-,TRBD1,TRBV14,TGTGCCAGCAGCCCGCAGGGGGCCTCGCGCACAGATACGCAGTATTTT,CASSPQGASRTDTQYF
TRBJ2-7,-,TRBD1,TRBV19,TGTGCCAGTAGTAGGGACAGTTCCTACGAGCAGTACTTC,CASSRDSSYEQYF
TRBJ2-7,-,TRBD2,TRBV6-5,TGTGCCAGCAGTTACAGTCAAGTAACTAGCGGGGGGGTGCAGTACTTC,CASSYSQVTSGGVQYF